This T cell receptor beta chain was observed in a study of blood T cell repertoires in COVID-19 (dated by TCRdb to about 2020). With respect to the entire study: The collaborator samples originated in the United States, Italy and Spain and spanned the acute and convalescent phases of COVID-19. The material from the prospective study consisted of cDNA or gDNA derived from T cells, B-cell-depleted T cells, or PBMCs. Subjects who had been exposed to COVID-19, were actively infected with it, or had recovered from it provided the deeply sampled blood TCRbeta repertoires that made up the dataset. The repertoires were released in a freely available public database meant as a resource for research on the immune response to SARS-CoV-2. The samples were drawn from the first 160 participants of the ongoing ImmuneRACE study and from over a thousand subjects provided by 6 global collaborators. Nearly every sample came with metadata listing a de-identified subject ID, COVID-19 status, age in years and sex. Where available, HLA class I and class II types were taken from metadata supplied by the sample provider and were not determined by assay-based typing.

TCRbeta CDR3 regions were amplified from genomic DNA using the immunoSEQ Assay, a bias-controlled multiplex PCR. On the study's bioinformatics: The number of nucleated cells in each sample was estimated by amplification of reference gene primers within the assay. Sequence reads were collapsed and filtered to measure the absolute abundance of every unique TCRbeta CDR3 rearrangement. Productive Simpson clonality was computed per sample as the square root of Simpson's diversity index over productive rearrangements. TCRdb stores this immuneACCESS table with in-frame sequences only. Part of the clones is absent; in the studies checked, under half of the shortfall reflects unresolved V genes, and no reason is known for the rest. V, J and clone size were drawn from that table, and D and trimming were deduced from the DNA. Across this sample there are approximately 300,000 clones, with around 81% seen only once. Around 3.7% of the sample is taken by the ten largest.

This clone showed up just a few times. The antigen it binds to is not known. One base away there is no much larger clone; base qualities are not given. The CDR3 measures 12 amino acids from cysteine to phenylalanine. Only CDR3 DNA is held: 36 bases, read in frame from base 1. V loses 8 bases of germline sequence and J loses 9 bases, and the interval between the two ends is 14 bases. In the germline V gene, CDR1 corresponds to MDHEN and CDR2 to SYDVKM. What the study reported, not specific to this receptor: How much clinical and demographic metadata was included differed by source and by participant, and the metadata was provided uncurated.

The collaborating institutions used their own protocols to collect whole blood in K2EDTA tubes. Collaborator samples were shipped for TCRbeta analysis as frozen whole blood, isolated PBMCs, or DNA extracted from either sample type. Sequenced input: peripheral blood. The sequence links TRBV28 to TRBJ2-1; the D gene assignment is ambiguous. The TCR originated in a woman in her forties or fifties with active or convalescent COVID-19. The CDR3 protein is CASESDGGEQFF. The nucleotide sequence is given as TGTGCCAGCGAATCTGACGGCGGTGAGCAGTTCTTC.